This T cell receptor beta chain was sequenced during a study of CD8 T cells in ankylosing spondylitis. General study findings and limits: A motif in TCR beta, a set of roughly eight highly homologous variants, appeared characteristic of ankylosing spondylitis blood. In the blood and synovial fluid of reactive arthritis, some motif variants had been previously reported.

As the method for making TCR beta libraries, quantitative 5'-RACE with molecular barcodes was used. Each CDR3 protein gets one entry after TCRdb re-called the 5' RACE reads with MiXCR. The sample records about 170,000 distinct CDR3 sequences, approximately 20% being singletons. CDR3 size: 14 residues. Germline V gene data show CDR1 as SNHLY and CDR2 as FYNNEI. V lost 7 bases and J lost 0; bases outside the gene matches: 4. A word on this clonotype: Its antigen is as yet unknown.

The chain links TRBV2 to TRBJ2-3, with 7 bases lining up with TRBD2. Material for sequencing was blood, either unsorted or a sorted T cell fraction (not recorded which). The sequence was collected from a male donor with ankylosing spondylitis or in good health (not recorded which). This CDR3 is CASIEGGSTDTQYF. The CDR3 region has the DNA TGTGCCAGCATCGAGGGAGGGAGCACAGATACGCAGTATTTT.